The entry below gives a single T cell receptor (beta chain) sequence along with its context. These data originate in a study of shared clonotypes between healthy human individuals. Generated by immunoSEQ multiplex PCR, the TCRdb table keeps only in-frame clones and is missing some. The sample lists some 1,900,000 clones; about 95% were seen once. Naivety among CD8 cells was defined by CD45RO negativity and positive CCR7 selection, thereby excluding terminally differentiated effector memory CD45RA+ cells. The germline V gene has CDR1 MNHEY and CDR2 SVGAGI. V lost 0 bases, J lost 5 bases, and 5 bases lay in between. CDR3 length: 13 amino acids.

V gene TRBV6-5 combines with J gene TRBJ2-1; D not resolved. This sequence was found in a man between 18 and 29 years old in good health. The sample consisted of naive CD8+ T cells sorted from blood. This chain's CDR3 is CASSYSYNNEQFF. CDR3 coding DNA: TGTGCCAGCAGTTACTCCTACAACAATGAGCAGTTCTTC.